The TCR beta chain under discussion was sequenced for a study of tumor-infiltrating lymphocytes in localized non-small cell lung cancer. Only in-frame clones appear in the TCRdb table, and some are missing; sequencing was by immunoSEQ multiplex PCR. This repertoire shows approximately 13,000 clones, around 75% found once; its top ten account for roughly 4.3%. This clone came up a few times. This CDR3 contains 15 residues. CDR1 and CDR2 from the germline V gene are SGHTA and FQGNSA. Trimming took 2 bases from V and 2 from J, leaving 11 bases between them. This clonotype originated in a human donor with non-small cell lung cancer. V usage is TRBV7-2 and J usage is TRBJ2-3, with a possible D match to TRBD1 (5 bases). Sequenced sample: lung tumor tissue. CDR3 in DNA: TGTGCCAGCAGCTTACAGGGTATCGTCACAGATACGCAGTATTTT. Amino acid sequence: CASSLQGIVTDTQYF.